The clone carrying this T cell receptor beta chain was detected only once. The antigen is unknown. This entry is derived from a study of radiotherapy plus CTLA-4 blockade in lung cancer. Assay used: immunoSEQ multiplex PCR; TCRdb lists only in-frame clones, some missing. The repertoire includes tens of thousands of clones, around nine tenths of them detected once, and over 15% sits in the top ten. Points from the study as a whole: Strongest reported response predictors: early blood clone changes and post-radiation interferon-beta. Expansion in blood of tumor-derived TCR clones was seen after radiotherapy plus ipilimumab.

Those with chemo-refractory metastatic non-small-cell lung cancer were treated with focal radiation combined with CTLA-4 blockade using ipilimumab. The sequence derives from a human donor with non-small cell lung cancer that progressed on radiotherapy plus ipilimumab. The material was peripheral blood, obtained from a patient treated with radiotherapy plus ipilimumab.

The CDR3 is CASSLAPPGQGGNTIYF. CDR3 in DNA: TGTGCCAGCAGCTTAGCGCCCCCGGGACAGGGCGGAAACACCATATATTTT. The V call is TRBV7-2, the J call TRBJ1-3; 9 bases are a match to TRBD1. Germline values: CDR1 SGHTA, CDR2 FQGNSA. V lost 0 bases to trimming and J lost 4 bases; unmatched junction nucleotides: 7. There are 17 residues in the CDR3.